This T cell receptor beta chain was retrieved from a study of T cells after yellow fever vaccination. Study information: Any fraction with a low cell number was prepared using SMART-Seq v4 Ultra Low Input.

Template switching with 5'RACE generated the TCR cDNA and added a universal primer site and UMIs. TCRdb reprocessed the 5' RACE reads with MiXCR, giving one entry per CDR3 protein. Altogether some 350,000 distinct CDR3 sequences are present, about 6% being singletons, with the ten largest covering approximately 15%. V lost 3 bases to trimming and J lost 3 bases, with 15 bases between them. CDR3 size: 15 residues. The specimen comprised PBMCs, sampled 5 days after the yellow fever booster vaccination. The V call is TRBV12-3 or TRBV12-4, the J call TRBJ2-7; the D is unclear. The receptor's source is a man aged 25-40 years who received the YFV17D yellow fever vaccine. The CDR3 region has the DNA TGTGCCAGCAGTTTGAGGCCAGACTCTCTCTACGAGCAGTACTTC. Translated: CASSLRPDSLYEQYF.